The source of this TCR beta chain is a study of OX40 agonist ivuxolimab in advanced cancers. On the study more broadly: Therapy given before enrollment (anti-PD-1, anti-PD-L1 or anti-CTLA-4) was allowed, and 40% had some.

In its sample, this clone is medium-sized. TCRdb's table, derived via immunoSEQ multiplex PCR, lists solely in-frame clones and lacks some. Of some 50,000 clones in the sample, around 89% were seen once. This CDR3 is built from 14 residues. Germline V CDR1 and CDR2: MGHRA, YSYEKL. The V end lost 7 bases, the J end lost 6 bases, and 13 bases lay between the germline ends. The receptor comes from an adult with an advanced solid tumor such as melanoma, head and neck, liver or kidney cancer. The specimen comprised CD4+ or CD8+ T cells sorted from blood, sampled in a trial of the OX40 agonist ivuxolimab. The chain combines TRBV4-1 with TRBJ1-6; D perhaps matches TRBD1 (5 bases). CDR3 nucleotide sequence: TGCGCCAGCACCCGGGGGGGTATTAATTCACCCCTCCACTTT. Translated: CASTRGGINSPLHF.